The rows below give T cell receptor beta chains drawn from one sample of a study of beta chain features in type 1 diabetes. Libraries were prepared by immunoSEQ multiplex PCR; TCRdb keeps only in-frame clonotypes and omits some of them. Found here are roughly 150,000 clones, around 10% of them singletons; the top ten hold roughly 2%. Sequenced sample: central memory CD4+ T cells from blood. These receptors all stem from a man aged 18 to 30 in good health. CDR3s include the opening cysteine and the closing phenylalanine or tryptophan. A D gene is named only where the DNA matches it firmly. Clone size is not always given. Where it is, it says once, few, many or a class for expanded clones.

V gene	J gene	D gene	clone size	CDR3 DNA	CDR3 protein
TRBV2	TRBJ1-5	.	.	TGTGCCAGCAGTATCTCCGGTCAGCCCCAGCATTTT	CASSISGQPQHF
TRBV5-1	TRBJ1-2	.	.	TGCGCCAGCAGCTTGGCCTCGAGGGGAGCTTCTATCAACTATGGCTACACCTTC	CASSLASRGASINYGYTF
TRBV28	TRBJ2-3	.	few	TGTGCCAGCAGTTTGACAGATACGCAGTATTTT	CASSLTDTQYF
TRBV19	TRBJ1-2	.	.	TGTGCCAGTAGTATAGCCCGGGTTGGAGGTGGCTACACCTTC	CASSIARVGGGYTF
TRBV25-1	TRBJ2-5	TRBD1	.	TGTGCCAGCTCGCCTTTCGGACAGGGTAAAGAGACCCAGTACTTC	CASSPFGQGKETQYF
TRBV7-2	TRBJ2-3	.	.	TGTGCCAGCACCCCTAGGGGGAGCACAGATACGCAGTATTTT	CASTPRGSTDTQYF
TRBV9	TRBJ2-1	.	few	TGTGCCAGCAGCGTAGGGCGGAGAAACAATGAGCAGTTCTTC	CASSVGRRNNEQFF
TRBV28	TRBJ2-1	.	.	TGTGCCAGTTGCCGGGACCGGATCTCCTACAATGAGCAGTTCTTC	CASCRDRISYNEQFF
TRBV25-1	TRBJ2-3	.	few	TGTGCCAGCAGTGAAAAGAGGGATTACACAGATACGCAGTATTTT	CASSEKRDYTDTQYF
TRBV30	TRBJ2-6	.	few	TGTGCCTGGAGTGTGGGGCACTCTGGGGCCAACGTCCTGACTTTC	CAWSVGHSGANVLTF
TRBV5-1	TRBJ2-1	.	.	TGCGCCAGCAGCTTGGTCGCCGGGAGCTCCTACAATGAGCAGTTCTTC	CASSLVAGSSYNEQFF
TRBV19	TRBJ2-7	.	.	TGTGCCAGTGGTAGGTTAGGGCAGGGGACCGACGAGCAGTACTTC	CASGRLGQGTDEQYF
TRBV4-1	TRBJ2-6	.	few	TGCGCCAGCACCCAATCTGGGGCCAACGTCCTGACTTTC	CASTQSGANVLTF
TRBV29-1	TRBJ1-5	TRBD1	few	TGCAGCGTTTCCGGGACAGGGGCTAATCAGCCCCAGCATTTT	CSVSGTGANQPQHF
TRBV5-1	TRBJ1-2	.	.	TGCGCCAGCAGCTCAGGACAATCAGATGGCTACACCTTC	CASSSGQSDGYTF
TRBV6-4	TRBJ2-5	.	.	TGTGCCAGTGGGGCGGAGACCCAGTACTTC	CASGAETQYF
TRBV18	TRBJ2-7	.	.	TGTGCCAGCTCACCGGCGCGTTACGAGCAGTACTTC	CASSPARYEQYF
TRBV7-2	TRBJ2-3	.	few	TGTGCCAGCAGCTTAGCTCAGGCTACTAGCACAGATACGCAGTATTTT	CASSLAQATSTDTQYF
TRBV18	TRBJ2-7	.	few	TGTGCCAGCTCACCACCGTGGGGTGGAGAGCAGTACTTC	CASSPPWGGEQYF
TRBV11-2	TRBJ2-3	.	few	TGTGCCAGCAGCTTAAGGTATCGAGGAGATACGCAGTATTTT	CASSLRYRGDTQYF
TRBV2	TRBJ1-1	.	many	TGTGCCAGCAGTCCCGAAAGAATTCGGGGTAACACTGAAGCTTTCTTT	CASSPERIRGNTEAFF
TRBV4-1	TRBJ2-2	TRBD1	.	TGCGCCAGCAGCCAAGTTGACAGGGCGAACGGGGAGCTGTTTTTT	CASSQVDRANGELFF
TRBV30	TRBJ1-2	.	few	TGTGCCTGGACAGGGTACCACTATGGCTACACCTTC	CAWTGYHYGYTF
TRBV9	TRBJ1-1	TRBD1	few	TGTGCCAGCAGCAGACGGACAGGGTATGGGGAGGACGAAGCTTTCTTT	CASSRRTGYGEDEAFF
TRBV4-3	TRBJ1-6	.	.	TGCGCCAGCAGCCAAGATTTGGTAGGGGTTATGTCACCCCTCCACTTT	CASSQDLVGVMSPLHF
TRBV15	TRBJ2-3	.	.	TGTGCCACCAGCAGTGGGGACACAGATACGCAGTATTTT	CATSSGDTDTQYF
TRBV2	TRBJ1-5	TRBD1	.	TGTGCCAGCAGGCGGACAGGGGACATTAGCAATCAGCCCCAGCATTTT	CASRRTGDISNQPQHF
TRBV6-6	TRBJ2-1	TRBD2	few	TGTGCCAGCAGTCAGGGACTAGCGAGCAATGAGCAGTTCTTC	CASSQGLASNEQFF
TRBV20-1	TRBJ2-1	.	few	TGCAGCGTCGACCGGGCTAATGAGCAGTTCTTC	CSVDRANEQFF
TRBV7-9	TRBJ1-5	.	.	TGTGCCAGCAGCTTAGAGGGATCGGGCCAGCCCCAGCATTTT	CASSLEGSGQPQHF
TRBV2	TRBJ2-4	.	many	TGTGCCAGCAGAACCAAAAACATTCAGTACTTC	CASRTKNIQYF
TRBV28	TRBJ2-5	TRBD2	.	TGTGCCAGCAGTTTAGCCGGGACTAGAGGGGAGACCCAGTACTTC	CASSLAGTRGETQYF
TRBV23-1	TRBJ1-5	.	many	TGCGCCAGCAGTCAAGGTCAGGGAGGGAATCAGCCCCAGCATTTT	CASSQGQGGNQPQHF
TRBV11-2	TRBJ2-7	.	.	TGTGCCAGCAGCGTCTCCTACGAGCAGTACTTC	CASSVSYEQYF
TRBV6-6	TRBJ2-5	.	many	TGTGCCACTCCGGGAGAAGAGACCCAGTACTTC	CATPGEETQYF